This is a list of T cell receptor beta chains from one sample in a study of immune cell composition in non-small cell lung cancer. Sequencing was performed with immunoSEQ multiplex PCR; in TCRdb, only in-frame clones are kept and a portion is missing. The sample lists about 6,600 clones, approximately 84% seen once, with 13% to 15% in the top ten. Sequences were obtained from lung tumor tissue. All receptors derive from a human donor with non-small cell lung cancer. Both conserved end residues are part of each CDR3. Each record gives: clone size, V gene, D gene, CDR3 length, J gene, CDR3 DNA, CDR3 protein. D genes are given only for firm matches. Clone size is given for some rows only: seen once, a few or many times, or a class if the clone is expanded.

clone_size: few; v_call: TRBV7-6; d_call: TRBD1; cdr3_length: 17; j_call: TRBJ2-3; cdr3_nt: TGTGCCAGCAGCTTAATTTCCGAGACAGGGGGGCAAGATACGCAGTATTTT; cdr3_aa: CASSLISETGGQDTQYF
clone_size: .; v_call: TRBV28; d_call: TRBD2; cdr3_length: 16; j_call: TRBJ2-1; cdr3_nt: TGTGCCAGCAGTTTATCTAGCGGGAGGCATTACAATGAGCAGTTCTTC; cdr3_aa: CASSLSSGRHYNEQFF
clone_size: .; v_call: TRBV4-2; d_call: TRBD2; cdr3_length: 17; j_call: TRBJ2-1; cdr3_nt: TGTGCCAGCAGCCAAGAACTAGCGGGGGGGATAAGGGGTGAGCAGTTCTTC; cdr3_aa: CASSQELAGGIRGEQFF
clone_size: .; v_call: TRBV7-9; d_call: TRBD1; cdr3_length: 15; j_call: TRBJ1-1; cdr3_nt: TGTGCCAGCAGCCTGACAGGGGGCGCGGGAACTGAAGCTTTCTTT; cdr3_aa: CASSLTGGAGTEAFF
clone_size: .; v_call: TRBV11-2; d_call: .; cdr3_length: 15; j_call: TRBJ2-2; cdr3_nt: TGTGCCAGCAGCTTAATCCTGGGGGGTACCGGGGAGCTGTTTTTT; cdr3_aa: CASSLILGGTGELFF
clone_size: .; v_call: TRBV9; d_call: TRBD2; cdr3_length: 15; j_call: TRBJ2-3; cdr3_nt: TGTGCCAGCAGCGTAGCGGGGGGTATTTCAGATACGCAGTATTTT; cdr3_aa: CASSVAGGISDTQYF
clone_size: .; v_call: TRBV18; d_call: .; cdr3_length: 13; j_call: TRBJ2-7; cdr3_nt: TGTGCCAGCTCACCCGCGAAGTCCTACGAGCAGTACTTC; cdr3_aa: CASSPAKSYEQYF
clone_size: few; v_call: TRBV7-2; d_call: .; cdr3_length: 16; j_call: TRBJ2-1; cdr3_nt: TGTGCCAGCAGCTTAGGTGCCGCCTTCCGAATGGAGGAGCAGTTCTTC; cdr3_aa: CASSLGAAFRMEEQFF
clone_size: .; v_call: TRBV4-2; d_call: TRBD1; cdr3_length: 20; j_call: TRBJ1-3; cdr3_nt: TGTGCCAGCAGCCAAGATCCCCCCGGGACAGGGGGTTGGAGGGGAAACACCATATATTTT; cdr3_aa: CASSQDPPGTGGWRGNTIYF
clone_size: .; v_call: TRBV15; d_call: TRBD1; cdr3_length: 14; j_call: TRBJ1-1; cdr3_nt: TGTGCCACCTGGACAGGAGGGGGGAACACTGAAGCTTTCTTT; cdr3_aa: CATWTGGGNTEAFF
clone_size: once; v_call: TRBV5-4; d_call: TRBD1; cdr3_length: 11; j_call: TRBJ2-1; cdr3_nt: TGTGCCAGCAGCACGGACAGGACCCGGTTCTTC; cdr3_aa: CASSTDRTRFF
clone_size: once; v_call: TRBV29-1; d_call: .; cdr3_length: 15; j_call: TRBJ2-3; cdr3_nt: TGCAGCGTTGTCGGACACACTAAATTCACAGATACGCAGTATTTT; cdr3_aa: CSVVGHTKFTDTQYF
clone_size: .; v_call: TRBV6-5; d_call: .; cdr3_length: 13; j_call: TRBJ1-1; cdr3_nt: TGTGCCACCGTTAGGGAGGGAAGCACTGAAGCTTTCTTT; cdr3_aa: CATVREGSTEAFF
clone_size: .; v_call: TRBV28; d_call: .; cdr3_length: 16; j_call: TRBJ2-5; cdr3_nt: TGTGCCAGCAGTTTATGGTCCATCTCCTCGGGTGAGACCCAGTACTTC; cdr3_aa: CASSLWSISSGETQYF
clone_size: .; v_call: TRBV6-6; d_call: TRBD1; cdr3_length: 14; j_call: TRBJ1-1; cdr3_nt: TGTGCCAGCAGTTACGACAGGGGGCTGACTGAAGCTTTCTTT; cdr3_aa: CASSYDRGLTEAFF
clone_size: .; v_call: TRBV9; d_call: .; cdr3_length: 13; j_call: TRBJ2-2; cdr3_nt: TGTGCCGGTAGTCGTGAGTGGACCGGGGAGCTGTTTTTT; cdr3_aa: CAGSREWTGELFF
clone_size: .; v_call: TRBV19; d_call: .; cdr3_length: 14; j_call: TRBJ1-2; cdr3_nt: TGTGCCAGTAGTCGCCAGAGGGCGGACTATGATTACACCTTC; cdr3_aa: CASSRQRADYDYTF
clone_size: .; v_call: TRBV6-5; d_call: .; cdr3_length: 12; j_call: TRBJ2-2; cdr3_nt: TGTGCCAGCAGTCATAACACCGGGGAGCTGTTTTTT; cdr3_aa: CASSHNTGELFF
clone_size: .; v_call: TRBV5-6; d_call: .; cdr3_length: 15; j_call: TRBJ1-6; cdr3_nt: TGTGCCAGCAGCGGAACATCACGAGGAAGCTCACCCCTCCACTTT; cdr3_aa: CASSGTSRGSSPLHF
clone_size: .; v_call: TRBV6-5; d_call: .; cdr3_length: 16; j_call: TRBJ2-2; cdr3_nt: TGTGCCAGCAGTTACTCCAGGGGCGTAGGCACCGGGGAGCTGTTTTTT; cdr3_aa: CASSYSRGVGTGELFF
clone_size: .; v_call: TRBV4-2; d_call: TRBD2; cdr3_length: 16; j_call: TRBJ2-5; cdr3_nt: TGTGCCAGCAGCCAAGCAAACCAGCGGGGTTCCGAGACCCAGTACTTC; cdr3_aa: CASSQANQRGSETQYF
clone_size: .; v_call: TRBV5-1; d_call: .; cdr3_length: 14; j_call: TRBJ1-1; cdr3_nt: TGCGCCAGCACCCTCGCGGGGGGTAACACTGAAGCTTTCTTT; cdr3_aa: CASTLAGGNTEAFF
clone_size: .; v_call: TRBV6-1; d_call: TRBD2; cdr3_length: 18; j_call: TRBJ2-5; cdr3_nt: TGTGCCAGCAGTGAAATCATTAGCGGGGGGCCCGGTAGAGAGACCCAGTACTTC; cdr3_aa: CASSEIISGGPGRETQYF
clone_size: .; v_call: TRBV28; d_call: .; cdr3_length: 15; j_call: TRBJ1-5; cdr3_nt: TGTGCCAGCAGGTACTTGGATTGGGGACGGGGGGCCCAGCATTTT; cdr3_aa: CASRYLDWGRGAQHF
clone_size: few; v_call: TRBV4-3; d_call: .; cdr3_length: 15; j_call: TRBJ1-2; cdr3_nt: TGCGCCAGCAGCCAAGATGGACAGACAACCTATGGCTACACCTTC; cdr3_aa: CASSQDGQTTYGYTF
clone_size: few; v_call: TRBV6-5; d_call: .; cdr3_length: 13; j_call: TRBJ1-2; cdr3_nt: TGTGCCAGCAGTTACTGGGGCGGTTCTGGCTACACCTTC; cdr3_aa: CASSYWGGSGYTF
clone_size: .; v_call: TRBV27; d_call: TRBD2; cdr3_length: 15; j_call: TRBJ2-1; cdr3_nt: TGTGCCAGCAGTTTCGGCGGGAGTGCCTACAATGAGCAGTTCTTC; cdr3_aa: CASSFGGSAYNEQFF
clone_size: .; v_call: TRBV5-4; d_call: .; cdr3_length: 12; j_call: TRBJ2-4; cdr3_nt: TGTGCCAGCAGCTTCAGGGGAGACATTCAGTACTTC; cdr3_aa: CASSFRGDIQYF
clone_size: .; v_call: TRBV6-6; d_call: TRBD1; cdr3_length: 15; j_call: TRBJ1-4; cdr3_nt: TGTGCCAGCAGCAAGGACAGGGCTTATAATGAAAAACTGTTTTTT; cdr3_aa: CASSKDRAYNEKLFF
clone_size: .; v_call: TRBV5-4; d_call: .; cdr3_length: 15; j_call: TRBJ1-2; cdr3_nt: TGTGCCAGCAGCTTACCTTCAGAGGTGGCCTATGGCTACACCTTC; cdr3_aa: CASSLPSEVAYGYTF
clone_size: .; v_call: TRBV7-9; d_call: TRBD1; cdr3_length: 16; j_call: TRBJ2-5; cdr3_nt: TGTGCCAGCAGCCCCCTTGGACAGGGTTTTAGGGAGACCCAGTACTTC; cdr3_aa: CASSPLGQGFRETQYF
clone_size: .; v_call: TRBV5-6; d_call: .; cdr3_length: 13; j_call: TRBJ2-1; cdr3_nt: TGTGCCAGCAGCTTGGAGCGCAGCCCAGGGAAGTTCTTC; cdr3_aa: CASSLERSPGKFF
clone_size: .; v_call: TRBV14; d_call: .; cdr3_length: 12; j_call: TRBJ2-5; cdr3_nt: TGTGCCAGCAGCCGAGGGTACGAGACCCAGTACTTC; cdr3_aa: CASSRGYETQYF
clone_size: .; v_call: TRBV7-9; d_call: .; cdr3_length: 16; j_call: TRBJ1-3; cdr3_nt: TGTGCCAGCAGCGCTCGAGGGACATCAGTCGGAAACACCATATATTTT; cdr3_aa: CASSARGTSVGNTIYF
clone_size: .; v_call: TRBV5-1; d_call: .; cdr3_length: 13; j_call: TRBJ2-1; cdr3_nt: TGCGCCAGCAGCTTGGGTTCTTACAATGAGCAGTTCTTC; cdr3_aa: CASSLGSYNEQFF
clone_size: large; v_call: TRBV6-5; d_call: .; cdr3_length: 14; j_call: TRBJ1-1; cdr3_nt: TGTGCCAGCAGCAACGGGGGGCTGAACACTGAAGCTTTCTTT; cdr3_aa: CASSNGGLNTEAFF
clone_size: .; v_call: TRBV4-2; d_call: TRBD1; cdr3_length: 15; j_call: TRBJ1-2; cdr3_nt: TGTGCCAGCAGCCAAGAACAGGGGGTCGGCTATGGCTACACCTTC; cdr3_aa: CASSQEQGVGYGYTF
clone_size: .; v_call: TRBV5-1; d_call: .; cdr3_length: 14; j_call: TRBJ2-5; cdr3_nt: TGCGCCAGCAGCTTGGTCGGAGGGAAAGAGACCCAGTACTTC; cdr3_aa: CASSLVGGKETQYF
clone_size: .; v_call: TRBV2; d_call: TRBD2; cdr3_length: 14; j_call: TRBJ2-7; cdr3_nt: TGTGCCAGCAAAGCCGGACTAGCGGTATACGAGCAGTACTTC; cdr3_aa: CASKAGLAVYEQYF
clone_size: .; v_call: TRBV4-1; d_call: .; cdr3_length: 15; j_call: TRBJ2-1; cdr3_nt: TGCGCCAGCAGCCCGAATAGCCGGAGGTACGATGAGCAGTTCTTC; cdr3_aa: CASSPNSRRYDEQFF
clone_size: .; v_call: TRBV7-9; d_call: TRBD2; cdr3_length: 16; j_call: TRBJ2-5; cdr3_nt: TGTGCCAGCAGCTTCACCGGGACTAGCGGGGTCGAGACCCAGTACTTC; cdr3_aa: CASSFTGTSGVETQYF
clone_size: .; v_call: TRBV27; d_call: TRBD1; cdr3_length: 17; j_call: TRBJ1-2; cdr3_nt: TGTGCCAGCAGGGACCCGGGACAGCTTCTTTTAAAGTATGGCTACACCTTC; cdr3_aa: CASRDPGQLLLKYGYTF
clone_size: .; v_call: TRBV28; d_call: TRBD2; cdr3_length: 16; j_call: TRBJ2-7; cdr3_nt: TGTGCCAGCAGTTCAACTAGCGGGAGTCTAAGGAACGAGCAGTACTTC; cdr3_aa: CASSSTSGSLRNEQYF
clone_size: .; v_call: TRBV27; d_call: .; cdr3_length: 13; j_call: TRBJ1-5; cdr3_nt: TGTGCCAGCAGTTTAGTAGTAGATCAGCCCCAGCATTTT; cdr3_aa: CASSLVVDQPQHF
clone_size: few; v_call: TRBV28; d_call: TRBD2; cdr3_length: 17; j_call: TRBJ2-3; cdr3_nt: TGTGCCAGCAGTCTTCGTCTCCTAGCGGGAGGGGGTGATACGCAGTATTTT; cdr3_aa: CASSLRLLAGGGDTQYF